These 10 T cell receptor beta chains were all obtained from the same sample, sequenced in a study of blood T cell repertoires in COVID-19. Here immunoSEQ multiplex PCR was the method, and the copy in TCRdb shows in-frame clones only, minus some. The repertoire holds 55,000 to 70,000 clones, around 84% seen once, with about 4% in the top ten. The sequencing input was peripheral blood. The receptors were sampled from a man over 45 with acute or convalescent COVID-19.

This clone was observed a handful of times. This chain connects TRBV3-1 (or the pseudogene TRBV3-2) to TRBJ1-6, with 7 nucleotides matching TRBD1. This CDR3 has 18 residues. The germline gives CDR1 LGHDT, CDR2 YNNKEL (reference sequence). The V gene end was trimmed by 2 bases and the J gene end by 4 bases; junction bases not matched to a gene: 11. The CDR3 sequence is CASSQTPGTVVYNSPLHF. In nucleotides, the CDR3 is TGTGCCAGCAGCCAAACCCCCGGGACAGTAGTATATAATTCACCCCTCCACTTT.

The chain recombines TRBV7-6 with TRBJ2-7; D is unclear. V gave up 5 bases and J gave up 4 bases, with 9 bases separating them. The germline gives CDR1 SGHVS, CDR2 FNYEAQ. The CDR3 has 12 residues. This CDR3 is CASSLSGYEQYF. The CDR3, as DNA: TGTGCCAGCAGCCTATCCGGTTACGAGCAGTACTTC.

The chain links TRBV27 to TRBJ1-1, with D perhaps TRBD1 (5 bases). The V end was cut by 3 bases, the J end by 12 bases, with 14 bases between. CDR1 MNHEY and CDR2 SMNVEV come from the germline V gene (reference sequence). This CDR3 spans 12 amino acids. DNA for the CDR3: TGTGCCAGCAGTTTTCGGGGGGTATTGACTTTCTTT. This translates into CASSFRGVLTFF.

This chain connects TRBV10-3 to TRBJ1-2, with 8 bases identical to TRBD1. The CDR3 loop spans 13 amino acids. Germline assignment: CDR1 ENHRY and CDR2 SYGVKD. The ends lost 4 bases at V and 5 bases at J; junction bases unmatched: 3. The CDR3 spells CAISGDRGYGYTF. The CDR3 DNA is TGTGCCATCAGTGGCGACAGGGGTTATGGCTACACCTTC.

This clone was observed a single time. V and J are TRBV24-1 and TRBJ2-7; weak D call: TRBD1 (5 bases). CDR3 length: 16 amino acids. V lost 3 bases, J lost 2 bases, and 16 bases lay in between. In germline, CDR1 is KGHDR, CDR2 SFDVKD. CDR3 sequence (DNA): TGTGCCACCAGTGATCCCGGGTCAGGGAACCCCTACGAGCAGTACTTC. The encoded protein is CATSDPGSGNPYEQYF.

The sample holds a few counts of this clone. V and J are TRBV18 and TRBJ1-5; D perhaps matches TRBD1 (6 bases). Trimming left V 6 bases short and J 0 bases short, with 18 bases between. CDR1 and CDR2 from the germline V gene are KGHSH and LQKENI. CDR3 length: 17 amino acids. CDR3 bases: TGTGCCAGCTCCCCTGGTGGACAGTTTAATAGCAATCAGCCCCAGCATTTT. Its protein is CASSPGGQFNSNQPQHF.

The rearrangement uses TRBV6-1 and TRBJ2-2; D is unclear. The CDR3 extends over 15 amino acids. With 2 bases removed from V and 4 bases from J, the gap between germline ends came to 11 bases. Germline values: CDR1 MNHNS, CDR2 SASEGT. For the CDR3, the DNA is TGTGCCAGCAGTGAACTAGTGGTCGGCACCGGGGAGCTGTTTTTT. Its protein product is CASSELVVGTGELFF.

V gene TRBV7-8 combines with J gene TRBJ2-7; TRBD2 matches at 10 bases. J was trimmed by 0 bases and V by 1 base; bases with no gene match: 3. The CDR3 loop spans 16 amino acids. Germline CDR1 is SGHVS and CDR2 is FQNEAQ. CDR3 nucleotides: TGTGCCAGCAGCTTAGTACTAGCGGGGCCCTCCTACGAGCAGTACTTC. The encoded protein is CASSLVLAGPSYEQYF. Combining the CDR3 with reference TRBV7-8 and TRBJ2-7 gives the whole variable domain GAGVSQSPRYKVAKRGQDVALRCDPISGHVSLFWYQQALGQGPEFLTYFQNEAQLDKSGLPSDRFFAERPEGSVSTLKIQRTQQEDSAVYLCASSLVLAGPSYEQYFGPGTRLTVT.

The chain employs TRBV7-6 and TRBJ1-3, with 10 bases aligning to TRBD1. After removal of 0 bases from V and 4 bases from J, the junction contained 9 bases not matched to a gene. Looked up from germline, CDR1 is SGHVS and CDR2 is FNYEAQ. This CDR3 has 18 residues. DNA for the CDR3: TGTGCCAGCAGCTTAGCCTCCGGGACAGGGGTTAGAGGAAACACCATATATTTT. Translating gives CASSLASGTGVRGNTIYF.

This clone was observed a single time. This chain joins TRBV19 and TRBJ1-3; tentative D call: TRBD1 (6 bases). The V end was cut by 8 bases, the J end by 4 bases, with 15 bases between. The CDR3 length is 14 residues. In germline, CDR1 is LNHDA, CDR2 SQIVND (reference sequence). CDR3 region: CASPSTGEGNTIYF. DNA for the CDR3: TGTGCCAGTCCTTCGACAGGCGAGGGAAACACCATATATTTT.